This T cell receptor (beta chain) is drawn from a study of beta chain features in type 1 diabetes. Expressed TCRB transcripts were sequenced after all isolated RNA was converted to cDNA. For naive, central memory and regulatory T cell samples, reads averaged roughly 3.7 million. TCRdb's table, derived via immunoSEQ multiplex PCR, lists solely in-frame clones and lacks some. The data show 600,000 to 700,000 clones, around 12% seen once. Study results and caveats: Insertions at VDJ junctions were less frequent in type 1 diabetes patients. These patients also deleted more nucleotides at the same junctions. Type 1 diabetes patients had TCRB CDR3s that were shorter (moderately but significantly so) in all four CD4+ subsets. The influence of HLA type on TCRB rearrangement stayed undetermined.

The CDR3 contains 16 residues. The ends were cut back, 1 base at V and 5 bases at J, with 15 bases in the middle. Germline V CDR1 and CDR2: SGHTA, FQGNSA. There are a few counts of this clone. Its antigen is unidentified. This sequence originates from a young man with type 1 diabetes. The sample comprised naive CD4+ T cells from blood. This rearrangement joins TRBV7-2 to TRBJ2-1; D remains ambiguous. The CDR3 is CASSLGSPVSHNEQFF. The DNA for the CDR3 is TGTGCCAGCAGCTTAGGGAGCCCAGTGAGCCACAATGAGCAGTTCTTC.